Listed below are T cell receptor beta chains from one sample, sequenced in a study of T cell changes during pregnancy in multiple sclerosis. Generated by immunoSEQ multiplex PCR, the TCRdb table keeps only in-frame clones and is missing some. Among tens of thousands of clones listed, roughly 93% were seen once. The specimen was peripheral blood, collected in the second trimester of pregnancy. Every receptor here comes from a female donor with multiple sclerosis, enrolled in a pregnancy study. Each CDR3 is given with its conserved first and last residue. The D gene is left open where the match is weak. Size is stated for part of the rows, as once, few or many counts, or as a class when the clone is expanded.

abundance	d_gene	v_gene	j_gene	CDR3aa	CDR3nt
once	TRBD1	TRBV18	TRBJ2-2	CASSGPGTDPTGELFF	TGTGCCAGCTCCGGTCCCGGGACAGACCCCACCGGGGAGCTGTTTTTT
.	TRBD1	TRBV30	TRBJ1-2	CASLRDRGRSNYGYTF	TGTGCCAGCCTCCGGGACAGGGGTAGAAGTAACTATGGCTACACCTTC
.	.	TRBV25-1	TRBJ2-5	CASSGDTWETQYF	TGTGCCAGCAGTGGAGACACCTGGGAGACCCAGTACTTC
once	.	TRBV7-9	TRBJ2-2	CASSPITPGTGELFF	TGTGCCAGCAGCCCGATAACGCCGGGCACCGGGGAGCTGTTTTTT
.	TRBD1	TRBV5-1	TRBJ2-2	CASSSGQANTGELFF	TGCGCCAGCAGCTCGGGACAGGCGAACACCGGGGAGCTGTTTTTT
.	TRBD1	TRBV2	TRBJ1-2	CATGGANSDYGYTF	TGTGCCACAGGGGGCGCTAATTCGGACTATGGCTACACCTTC
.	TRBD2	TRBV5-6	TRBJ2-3	CASSQGLDTDTQYF	TGTGCCAGCAGCCAGGGACTAGACACAGATACGCAGTATTTT
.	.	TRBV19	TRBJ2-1	CASSIDLKRVPYNEQFF	TGTGCCAGTAGTATAGATCTTAAGCGGGTTCCCTACAATGAGCAGTTCTTC
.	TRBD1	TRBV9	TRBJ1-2	CASSVEVGGQDGYTF	TGTGCCAGCAGCGTAGAGGTAGGGGGACAGGATGGCTACACCTTC
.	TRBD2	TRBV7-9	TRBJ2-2	CASSNRDGGTGELFF	TGTGCCAGCAGCAACCGGGACGGGGGGACCGGGGAGCTGTTTTTT
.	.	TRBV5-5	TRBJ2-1	CASSFDYAYNEQFF	TGTGCCAGCAGCTTTGACTATGCCTACAATGAGCAGTTCTTC
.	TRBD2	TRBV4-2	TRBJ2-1	CASSQDLAGGSYNEQFF	TGTGCCAGCAGCCAAGATCTTGCGGGGGGTAGCTACAATGAGCAGTTCTTC
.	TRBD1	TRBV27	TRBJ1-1	CASSLWTGGDNTEAFF	TGTGCCAGCAGTTTATGGACAGGCGGAGATAACACTGAAGCTTTCTTT
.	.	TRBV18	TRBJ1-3	CASSPTGYDSGNTIYF	TGTGCCAGCTCACCAACGGGGTACGACTCTGGAAACACCATATATTTT
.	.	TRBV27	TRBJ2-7	CASSLSGTLTYEQYF	TGTGCCAGCAGTTTATCCGGGACACTAACCTACGAGCAGTACTTC
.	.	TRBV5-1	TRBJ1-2	CASSLDGQTTNYGYTF	TGCGCCAGCAGCTTGGATGGGCAGACAACTAACTATGGCTACACCTTC
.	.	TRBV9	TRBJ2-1	CASSAPSSRGNEQFF	TGTGCCAGCAGCGCCCCGTCCTCGAGGGGGAATGAGCAGTTCTTC
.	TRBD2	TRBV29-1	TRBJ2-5	CSVIRTSQETQYF	TGCAGCGTTATCCGGACTAGTCAAGAGACCCAGTACTTC
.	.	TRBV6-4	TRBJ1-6	CASSERFHSPLHF	TGTGCCAGCAGTGAACGGTTCCATTCACCCCTCCACTTT
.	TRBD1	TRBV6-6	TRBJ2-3	CALSGQGRTSTDTQYF	TGTGCCCTCTCGGGACAGGGGCGGACTAGCACAGATACGCAGTATTTT
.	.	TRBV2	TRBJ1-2	CASSADTGNYGYTF	TGTGCCAGCAGTGCTGACACGGGAAACTATGGCTACACCTTC
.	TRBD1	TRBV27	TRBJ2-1	CASSSYGTGGYNEQFF	TGTGCCAGCAGTTCCTACGGGACAGGGGGTTACAATGAGCAGTTCTTC
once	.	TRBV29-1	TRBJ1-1	CSAGVGGTEAFF	TGCAGCGCTGGCGTCGGAGGCACTGAAGCTTTCTTT
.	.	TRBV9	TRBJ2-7	CASSAEGGMDEQYF	TGTGCCAGCAGCGCAGAGGGAGGTATGGACGAGCAGTACTTC
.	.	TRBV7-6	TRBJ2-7	CASSLLASPLEQYF	TGTGCCAGCAGCTTATTGGCTAGCCCTCTCGAGCAGTACTTC
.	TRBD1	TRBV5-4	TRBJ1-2	CASSLQGAAGYTF	TGTGCCAGCAGCTTGCAGGGGGCGGCAGGCTACACCTTC
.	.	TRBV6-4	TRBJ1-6	CASSDSFLYNSPLHF	TGTGCCAGCAGTGACTCGTTTCTCTATAATTCACCCCTCCACTTT
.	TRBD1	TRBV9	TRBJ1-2	CASSQFPGQGEDGYTF	TGTGCCAGCAGTCAATTCCCGGGACAGGGGGAGGATGGCTACACCTTC
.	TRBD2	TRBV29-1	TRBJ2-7	CSGGTSGYEQYF	TGCAGCGGAGGCACTAGCGGCTACGAGCAGTACTTC
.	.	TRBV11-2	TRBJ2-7	CASSLRGGGAYEQYF	TGTGCCAGCAGCTTAAGGGGTGGAGGGGCCTACGAGCAGTACTTC
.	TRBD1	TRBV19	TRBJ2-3	CASSIGQGVTDTQYF	TGTGCCAGTAGTATCGGTCAGGGGGTCACAGATACGCAGTATTTT
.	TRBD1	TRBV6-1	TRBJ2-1	CASRLDRSYNEQFF	TGTGCCAGCAGATTGGACAGGTCCTACAATGAGCAGTTCTTC
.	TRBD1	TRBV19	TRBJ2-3	CASSIRTGEIPPDTQYF	TGTGCCAGTAGTATTAGGACAGGGGAGATTCCCCCAGATACGCAGTATTTT
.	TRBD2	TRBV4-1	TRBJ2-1	CASSQETSGQFF	TGCGCCAGCAGCCAAGAGACTAGCGGGCAGTTCTTC
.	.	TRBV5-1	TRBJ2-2	CASSLQNLGDFKTGELFF	TGCGCCAGCAGCTTGCAGAATTTGGGGGACTTCAAAACCGGGGAGCTGTTTTTT
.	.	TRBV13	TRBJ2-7	CATARPGQTYEQYF	TGTGCCACAGCAAGACCGGGACAAACCTACGAGCAGTACTTC
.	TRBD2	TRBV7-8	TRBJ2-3	CASRRLARTDTQYF	TGTGCCAGCAGGAGACTAGCGCGGACAGATACGCAGTATTTT
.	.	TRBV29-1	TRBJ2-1	CSVEVSGVPGNEQFF	TGCAGCGTTGAAGTTTCTGGGGTTCCGGGGAATGAGCAGTTCTTC
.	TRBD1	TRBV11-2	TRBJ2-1	CASSPRQGAEQFF	TGTGCCAGCAGCCCTCGACAGGGAGCTGAGCAGTTCTTC
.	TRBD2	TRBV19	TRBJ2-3	CASSSRLAGPSTDTQYF	TGTGCCAGTAGTAGTCGCCTAGCGGGCCCTAGCACAGATACGCAGTATTTT
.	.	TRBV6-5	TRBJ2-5	CASSRIHREETQYF	TGTGCCAGCAGTCGGATTCACAGGGAAGAGACCCAGTACTTC
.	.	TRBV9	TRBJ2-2	CASSVVSSGELFF	TGTGCCAGCAGCGTAGTGAGCTCCGGGGAGCTGTTTTTT
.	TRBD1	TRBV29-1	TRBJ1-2	CSADRGNGYTF	TGCAGCGCGGACAGGGGAAACGGCTACACCTTC
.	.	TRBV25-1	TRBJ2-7	CASRDTGIYEQYF	TGTGCCTCTCGGGACACAGGGATCTACGAGCAGTACTTC
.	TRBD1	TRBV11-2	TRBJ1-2	CASSQGGSGYTF	TGTGCCAGCAGCCAGGGGGGTAGTGGCTACACCTTC
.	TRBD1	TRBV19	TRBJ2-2	CASSIWTGRRELFF	TGTGCCAGTAGTATCTGGACAGGGCGCCGGGAGCTGTTTTTT
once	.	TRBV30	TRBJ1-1	CAWSPGSVEAFF	TGTGCCTGGAGTCCTGGGAGTGTGGAAGCTTTCTTT
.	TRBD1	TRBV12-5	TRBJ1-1	CASGLRTGTEAFF	TGTGCTAGTGGTTTGAGGACAGGCACTGAAGCTTTCTTT
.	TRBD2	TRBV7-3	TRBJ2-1	CASSLSGREHNEQFF	TGTGCCAGCAGCTTATCGGGGCGGGAGCACAATGAGCAGTTCTTC
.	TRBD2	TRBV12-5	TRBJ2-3	CASGLTGGPDTQYF	TGTGCTAGTGGTTTGACGGGGGGGCCAGATACGCAGTATTTT
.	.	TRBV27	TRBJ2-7	CASSLRGGHYEQYF	TGTGCCAGCAGTTTACGTGGGGGACACTACGAGCAGTACTTC
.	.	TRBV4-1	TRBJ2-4	CASSQPMDIQYF	TGCGCCAGCAGCCAACCTATGGACATTCAGTACTTC
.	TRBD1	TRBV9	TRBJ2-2	CASSGQGYTGELFF	TGTGCCAGCTCCGGACAGGGCTACACCGGGGAGCTGTTTTTT
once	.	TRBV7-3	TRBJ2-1	CASSLNSHNEQFF	TGTGCCAGCAGCTTAAACAGCCACAATGAGCAGTTCTTC